The 2 T cell receptor beta chains reported below all come from one sample, sequenced in a study of cytomegalovirus exposure and HLA in healthy donors. Clones were read by immunoSEQ multiplex PCR, and TCRdb kept only the in-frame ones, dropping some. The profile shows over 150,000 clones, approximately 86% of them singletons. Sample: PBMCs. The receptors derive from a young woman in good health and CMV-seronegative.

This clone has only one observation. The J gene is TRBJ2-1, the V gene TRBV30, with a weak D call TRBD2 (5 bases). The V end lost 2 bases, the J end lost 0 bases, and 11 bases lay between the germline ends. This CDR3 comprises 15 residues. Germline loops: CDR1 GTSNPN, CDR2 SVGIG (reference sequence). The CDR3, as DNA: TGTGCCTGGAGTCCCGGGGAAAGCTCCTACAATGAGCAGTTCTTC. Encoded protein: CAWSPGESSYNEQFF. Full variable domain (missing parts from reference TRBV30 and TRBJ2-1): SQTIHQWPATLVQPVGSPLSLECTVEGTSNPNLYWYRQAAGRGLQLLFYSVGIGQISSEVPQNLSASRPQDRQFILSSKKLLLSDSGFYLCAWSPGESSYNEQFFGPGTRLTVL.

This rearrangement joins TRBV5-1 to TRBJ2-1; tentative D call: TRBD2 (5 bases). There are 13 residues in the CDR3. With 7 bases removed from V and 8 bases from J, the gap between germline ends came to 16 bases. CDR1 and CDR2 from the germline V gene are SGHRS and YFSETQ. The CDR3 here is CASLGDGRDEQFF. In DNA form, the CDR3 reads TGCGCCAGCTTAGGCGATGGGCGGGATGAGCAGTTCTTC. The full variable domain, in which reference TRBV5-1 and TRBJ2-1 provide the parts outside the CDR3, is KAGVTQTPRYLIKTRGQQVTLSCSPISGHRSVSWYQQTPGQGLQFLFEYFSETQRNKGNFPGRFSGRQFSNSRSEMNVSTLELGDSALYLCASLGDGRDEQFFGPGTRLTVL.